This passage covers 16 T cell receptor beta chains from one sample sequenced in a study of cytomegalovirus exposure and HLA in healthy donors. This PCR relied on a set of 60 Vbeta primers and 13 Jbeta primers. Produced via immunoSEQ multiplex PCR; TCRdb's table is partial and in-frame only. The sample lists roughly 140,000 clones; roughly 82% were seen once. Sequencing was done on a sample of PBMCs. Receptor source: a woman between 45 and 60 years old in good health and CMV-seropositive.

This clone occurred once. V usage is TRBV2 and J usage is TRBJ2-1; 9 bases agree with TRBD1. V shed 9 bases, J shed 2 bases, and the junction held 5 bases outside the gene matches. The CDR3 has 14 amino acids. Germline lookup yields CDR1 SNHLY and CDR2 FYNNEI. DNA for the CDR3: TGTGCCAGTAGGACAGGGGTAGCCTACAATGAGCAGTTCTTC. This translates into CASRTGVAYNEQFF.

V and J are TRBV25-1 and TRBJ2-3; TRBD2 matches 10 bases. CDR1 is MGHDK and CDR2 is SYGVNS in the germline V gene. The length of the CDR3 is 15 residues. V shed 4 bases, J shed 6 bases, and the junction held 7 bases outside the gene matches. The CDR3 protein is CASSVSGGAMDTQYF. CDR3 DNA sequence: TGTGCCAGCAGTGTAAGCGGGGGGGCTATGGATACGCAGTATTTT.

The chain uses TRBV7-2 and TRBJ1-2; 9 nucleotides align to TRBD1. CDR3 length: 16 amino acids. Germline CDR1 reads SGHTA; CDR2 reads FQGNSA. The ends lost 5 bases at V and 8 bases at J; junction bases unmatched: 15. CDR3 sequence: CASSPTRAGTGIGYTF. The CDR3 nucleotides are TGTGCCAGCAGCCCCACGAGGGCCGGGACAGGGATCGGCTACACCTTC.

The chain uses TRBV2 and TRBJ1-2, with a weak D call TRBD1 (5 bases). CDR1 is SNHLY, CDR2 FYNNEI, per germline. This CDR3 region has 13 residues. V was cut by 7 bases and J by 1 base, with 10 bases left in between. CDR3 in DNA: TGTGCCAGCATGTCCGACAGTAACTATGGCTACACCTTC. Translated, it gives CASMSDSNYGYTF.

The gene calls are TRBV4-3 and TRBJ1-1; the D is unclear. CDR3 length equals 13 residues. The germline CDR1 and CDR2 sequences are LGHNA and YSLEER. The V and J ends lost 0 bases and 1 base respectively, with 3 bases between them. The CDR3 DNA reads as TGCGCCAGCAGCCAAGAACAGAACACTGAAGCTTTCTTT. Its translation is CASSQEQNTEAFF.

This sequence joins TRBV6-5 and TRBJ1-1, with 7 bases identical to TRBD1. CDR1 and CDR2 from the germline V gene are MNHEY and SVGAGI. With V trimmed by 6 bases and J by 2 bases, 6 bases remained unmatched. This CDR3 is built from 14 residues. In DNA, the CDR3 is TGTGCCAGCAGGTACAGGGGCGCCAACACTGAAGCTTTCTTT. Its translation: CASRYRGANTEAFF.

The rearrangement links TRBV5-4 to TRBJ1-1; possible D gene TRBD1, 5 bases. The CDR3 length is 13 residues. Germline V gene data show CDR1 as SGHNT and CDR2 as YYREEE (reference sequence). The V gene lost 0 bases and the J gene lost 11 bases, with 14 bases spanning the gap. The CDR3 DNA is TGTGCCAGCAGCTTGGACAGACGCGGGGGGGCTTTCTTT. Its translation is CASSLDRRGGAFF.

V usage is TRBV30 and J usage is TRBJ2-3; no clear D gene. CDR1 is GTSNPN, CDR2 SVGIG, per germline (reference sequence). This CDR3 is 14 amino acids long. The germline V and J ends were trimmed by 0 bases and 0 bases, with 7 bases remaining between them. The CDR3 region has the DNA TGTGCCTGGAGTGTTCTCGGTAGCACAGATACGCAGTATTTT. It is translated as CAWSVLGSTDTQYF.

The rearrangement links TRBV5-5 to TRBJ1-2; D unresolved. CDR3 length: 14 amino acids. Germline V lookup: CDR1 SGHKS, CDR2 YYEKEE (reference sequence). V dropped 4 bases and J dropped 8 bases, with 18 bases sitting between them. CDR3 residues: CASSPDGRSGGYTF. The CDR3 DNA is TGTGCCAGCAGCCCGGACGGGAGATCGGGCGGCTACACCTTC.

The CDR3 sequence: CASSQATSFGELFF. The DNA of the CDR3 is TGTGCCAGCAGCCAAGCGACTAGTTTCGGGGAGCTGTTTTTT. This chain connects TRBV9 to TRBJ2-2; a weak D match, TRBD2 (6 bases). V was cut by 4 bases and J by 7 bases, with 14 bases left in between. CDR1 is SGDLS and CDR2 is YYNGEE in the germline V gene. The CDR3 runs to 14 residues. Variable domain in full (rest from reference TRBV9 and TRBJ2-2): DSGVTQTPKHLITATGQRVTLRCSPRSGDLSVYWYQQSLDQGLQFLIQYYNGEERAKGNILERFSAQQFPDLHSELNLSSLELGDSALYFCASSQATSFGELFFGEGSRLTVL.

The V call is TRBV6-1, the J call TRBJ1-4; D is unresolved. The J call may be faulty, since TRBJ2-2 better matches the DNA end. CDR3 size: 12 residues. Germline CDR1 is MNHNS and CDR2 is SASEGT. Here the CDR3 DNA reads TGTGCCAGCAGTGATCCCCCCCGGGAGCTGTTTTTT. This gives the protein CASSDPPRELFF.

CDR3 region: CASRAGDDEQYF. The CDR3 DNA sequence: TGTGCCAGCAGAGCCGGAGACGATGAGCAGTACTTC. The rearrangement links TRBV7-9 to TRBJ2-7; D is unclear. The CDR3 has 12 residues. Germline V lookup: CDR1 SEHNR, CDR2 FQNEAQ (reference sequence). V lost 6 bases to trimming and J lost 7 bases, with 13 bases between them.

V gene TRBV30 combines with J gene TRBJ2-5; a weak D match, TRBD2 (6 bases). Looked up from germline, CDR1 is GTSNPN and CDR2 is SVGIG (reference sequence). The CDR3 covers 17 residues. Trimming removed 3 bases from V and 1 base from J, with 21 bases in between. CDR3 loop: CAWSDLYAGGLQETQYF. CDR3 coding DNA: TGTGCCTGGAGCGATCTTTATGCCGGGGGACTCCAAGAGACCCAGTACTTC.

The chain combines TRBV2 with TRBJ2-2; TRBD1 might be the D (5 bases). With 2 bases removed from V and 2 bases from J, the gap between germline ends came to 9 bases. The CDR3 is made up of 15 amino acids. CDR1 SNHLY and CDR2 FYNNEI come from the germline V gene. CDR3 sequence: CASSEIRGNTGELFF. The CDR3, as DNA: TGTGCCAGCAGTGAAATAAGGGGAAACACCGGGGAGCTGTTTTTT.

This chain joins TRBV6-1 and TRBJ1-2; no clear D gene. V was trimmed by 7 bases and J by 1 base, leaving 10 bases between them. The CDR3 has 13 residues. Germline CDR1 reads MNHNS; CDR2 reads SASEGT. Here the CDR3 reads CASTERFNYGYTF. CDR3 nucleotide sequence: TGTGCCAGCACCGAGAGATTTAACTATGGCTACACCTTC.

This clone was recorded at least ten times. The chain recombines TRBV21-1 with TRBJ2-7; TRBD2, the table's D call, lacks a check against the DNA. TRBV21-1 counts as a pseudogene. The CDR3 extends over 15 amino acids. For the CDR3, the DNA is TGTGCCAGCAGCACTAGGGGGGGGGACTCCTACGAGCAGTACTTC. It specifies CASSTRGGDSYEQYF.